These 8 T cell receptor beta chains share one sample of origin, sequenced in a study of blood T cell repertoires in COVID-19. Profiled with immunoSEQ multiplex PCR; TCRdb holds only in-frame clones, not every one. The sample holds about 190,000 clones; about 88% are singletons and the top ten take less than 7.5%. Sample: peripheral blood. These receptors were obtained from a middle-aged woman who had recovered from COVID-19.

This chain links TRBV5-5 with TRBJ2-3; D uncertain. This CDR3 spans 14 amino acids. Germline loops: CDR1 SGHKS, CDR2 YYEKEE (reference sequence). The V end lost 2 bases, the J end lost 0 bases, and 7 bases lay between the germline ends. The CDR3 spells CASSFGSSTDTQYF. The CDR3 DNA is TGTGCCAGCAGCTTCGGGTCTAGCACAGATACGCAGTATTTT.

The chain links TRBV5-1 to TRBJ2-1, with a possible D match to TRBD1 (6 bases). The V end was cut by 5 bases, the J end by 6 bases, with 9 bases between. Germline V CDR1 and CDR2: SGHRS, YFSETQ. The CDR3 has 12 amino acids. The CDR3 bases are TGCGCCAGCAGAGGCAGGGGCAATGAGCAGTTCTTC. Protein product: CASRGRGNEQFF.

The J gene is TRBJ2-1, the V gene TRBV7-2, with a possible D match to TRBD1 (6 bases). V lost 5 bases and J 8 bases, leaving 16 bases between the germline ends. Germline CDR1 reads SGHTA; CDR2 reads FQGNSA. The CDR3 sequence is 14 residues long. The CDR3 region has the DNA TGTGCCAGCAGCGCTTGGACAGCCCCCGATGAGCAGTTCTTC. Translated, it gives CASSAWTAPDEQFF.

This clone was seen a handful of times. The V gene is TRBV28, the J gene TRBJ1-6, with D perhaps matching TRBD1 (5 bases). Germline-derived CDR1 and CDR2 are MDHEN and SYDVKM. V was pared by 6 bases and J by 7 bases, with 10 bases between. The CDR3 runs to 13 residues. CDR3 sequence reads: CASRGDSNSPLHF. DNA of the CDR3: TGTGCCAGCAGGGGTGACAGCAATTCACCCCTCCACTTT.

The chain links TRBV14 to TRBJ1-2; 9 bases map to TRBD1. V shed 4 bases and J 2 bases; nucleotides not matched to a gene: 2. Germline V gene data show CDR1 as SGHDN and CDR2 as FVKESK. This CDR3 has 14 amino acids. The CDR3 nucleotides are TGTGCCAGCAGCCCCGGGACAGGGAACTATGGCTACACCTTC. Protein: CASSPGTGNYGYTF.

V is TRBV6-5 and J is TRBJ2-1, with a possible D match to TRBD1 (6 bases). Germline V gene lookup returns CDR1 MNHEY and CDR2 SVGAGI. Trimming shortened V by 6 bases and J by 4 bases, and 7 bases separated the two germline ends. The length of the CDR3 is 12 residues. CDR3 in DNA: TGTGCCAGCAGCGGACAGTACAATGAGCAGTTCTTC. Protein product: CASSGQYNEQFF.

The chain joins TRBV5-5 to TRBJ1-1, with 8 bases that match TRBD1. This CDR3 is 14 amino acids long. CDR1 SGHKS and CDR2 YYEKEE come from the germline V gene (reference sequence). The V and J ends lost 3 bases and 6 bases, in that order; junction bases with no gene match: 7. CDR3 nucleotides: TGTGCCAGCAGCTCAGGGGGCTTGGGGGCTGAAGCTTTCTTT. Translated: CASSSGGLGAEAFF.

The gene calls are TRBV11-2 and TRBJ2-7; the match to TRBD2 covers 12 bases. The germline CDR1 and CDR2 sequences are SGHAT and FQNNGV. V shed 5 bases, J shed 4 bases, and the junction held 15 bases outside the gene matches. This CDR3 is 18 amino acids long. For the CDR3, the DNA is TGTGCCAGCAGCACTAGCACTTGGGAGACTAGCGGGAGTTACGAGCAGTACTTC. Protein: CASSTSTWETSGSYEQYF.